Included here is one T cell receptor beta chain sequence, with context. Following extraction, RNA underwent reverse transcription to cDNA, which served as the sequencing template. Using immunoSEQ multiplex PCR, the repertoire was profiled, and TCRdb retains in-frame clones only, with some absent. This sample has approximately 82,000 clones, with about 51% found just once. This sample is part of a study of CD8+ T cells in alopecia areata. Germline CDR1 reads SNHLY; CDR2 reads FYNNEI. This CDR3 comprises 12 residues. Trimming left V 8 bases short and J 10 bases short, with 15 bases between. This receptor was identified in a human donor with alopecia areata. The sequenced sample consisted of NKG2D-high CD8+ T cells sorted from blood. The rearrangement links TRBV2 to TRBJ2-1; possibly TRBD1 or TRBD2 for D (6 bases each). The CDR3, as DNA: TGTGCCAGCGGACAAGGGGGGACGGAGCAGTTCTTC. As protein: CASGQGGTEQFF.